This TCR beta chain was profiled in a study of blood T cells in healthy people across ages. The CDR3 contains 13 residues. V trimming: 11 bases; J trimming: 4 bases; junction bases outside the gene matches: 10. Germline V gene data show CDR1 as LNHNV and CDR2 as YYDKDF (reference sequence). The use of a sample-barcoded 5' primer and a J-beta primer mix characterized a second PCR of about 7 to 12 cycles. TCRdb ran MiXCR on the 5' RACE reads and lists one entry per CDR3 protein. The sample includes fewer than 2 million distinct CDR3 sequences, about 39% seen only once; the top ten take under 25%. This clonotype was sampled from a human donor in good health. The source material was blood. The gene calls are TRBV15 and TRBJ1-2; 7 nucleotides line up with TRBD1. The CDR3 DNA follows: TGTGCCTCTGCTCGGGACAGAATCTATGGCTACACCTTC. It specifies CASARDRIYGYTF.